A selection of T cell receptor beta chains follows, all from one sample in a study of T-cell memory formation after mild COVID-19. TCRdb reprocessed the 5' RACE reads via MiXCR and lists one record per CDR3 protein. The sample comprises 170,000 or so distinct CDR3 sequences, roughly 31% of which are singletons, and 9.5% to 15% rests with the top ten. Sequenced: PBMCs or a T cell subset sorted from them (not recorded which). The receptors derive from an adult woman who had mild COVID-19 (a few samples of this study predate the infection). Cell type and time point are not known. Each CDR3 is given with its conserved first and last residue. A D gene is named only where the DNA matches it firmly. Clone size appears in some rows only: once, few, many, or a class for an expanded clone.

clone size: .
V gene: TRBV5-1
J gene: TRBJ2-2
D gene: TRBD1
CDR3 protein: CASSLYLTGTENTGELFF
CDR3 DNA: TGCGCCAGCAGCTTATATCTTACCGGGACAGAGAACACCGGGGAGCTGTTTTTT

clone size: many
V gene: TRBV3-1
J gene: TRBJ1-1
D gene: TRBD1
CDR3 protein: CASSVDRATEAFF
CDR3 DNA: TGTGCCAGCAGTGTAGACAGGGCCACTGAAGCTTTCTTT

clone size: few
V gene: TRBV29-1
J gene: TRBJ1-2
D gene: TRBD1
CDR3 protein: CSVAGTGRDGYTF
CDR3 DNA: TGCAGCGTTGCCGGGACAGGCCGGGATGGCTACACCTTC

clone size: .
V gene: TRBV7-2
J gene: TRBJ2-5
D gene: .
CDR3 protein: CASSLAGGIQETQYF
CDR3 DNA: TGTGCCAGCAGCTTAGCCGGCGGGATCCAAGAGACCCAGTACTTC

clone size: .
V gene: TRBV7-2
J gene: TRBJ2-3
D gene: .
CDR3 protein: CASSLSPPWRAGTDTQYF
CDR3 DNA: TGTGCCAGCAGCTTATCCCCGCCTTGGCGGGCCGGCACAGATACGCAGTATTTT

clone size: .
V gene: TRBV2
J gene: TRBJ2-2
D gene: TRBD1
CDR3 protein: CASMQQGARVNTGELFF
CDR3 DNA: TGTGCCAGCATGCAACAGGGGGCGAGGGTGAACACCGGGGAGCTGTTTTTT

clone size: .
V gene: TRBV7-2
J gene: TRBJ2-3
D gene: .
CDR3 protein: CASSLGMSTDTQYF
CDR3 DNA: TGTGCCAGCAGCCTAGGAATGAGCACAGATACGCAGTATTTT

clone size: few
V gene: TRBV27
J gene: TRBJ2-7
D gene: TRBD1
CDR3 protein: CAISALGGQGNVGEQYF
CDR3 DNA: TGTGCCATCAGTGCCTTAGGGGGACAGGGTAACGTGGGCGAGCAGTACTTC

clone size: .
V gene: TRBV24-1
J gene: TRBJ2-1
D gene: .
CDR3 protein: CATSDTALADSYNEQFF
CDR3 DNA: TGTGCCACCAGTGATACCGCCCTGGCGGACTCCTACAATGAGCAGTTCTTC

clone size: .
V gene: TRBV14
J gene: TRBJ2-5
D gene: .
CDR3 protein: CASSPYMQIQETQYF
CDR3 DNA: TGTGCCAGCAGCCCTTATATGCAGATTCAAGAGACCCAGTACTTC

clone size: .
V gene: TRBV29-1
J gene: TRBJ2-7
D gene: TRBD1
CDR3 protein: CSVADRGYEQYF
CDR3 DNA: TGCAGCGTTGCTGACAGGGGTTACGAGCAGTACTTC

clone size: .
V gene: TRBV6-2/TRBV6-3
J gene: TRBJ2-5
D gene: .
CDR3 protein: CASRAMTDSQETQYF
CDR3 DNA: TGTGCCAGCAGAGCAATGACGGACTCCCAAGAGACCCAGTACTTC

clone size: few
V gene: TRBV7-2
J gene: TRBJ2-5
D gene: .
CDR3 protein: CASSLAGYQETQYF
CDR3 DNA: TGTGCCAGCAGCTTAGCAGGGTACCAAGAGACCCAGTACTTC

clone size: .
V gene: TRBV6-1
J gene: TRBJ2-1
D gene: .
CDR3 protein: CASMLRVPSYNEQFF
CDR3 DNA: TGTGCCAGCATGTTGAGGGTGCCCTCCTACAATGAGCAGTTCTTC

clone size: .
V gene: TRBV5-4
J gene: TRBJ2-5
D gene: .
CDR3 protein: CASSFWNSQETQYF
CDR3 DNA: TGTGCCAGCAGCTTTTGGAACAGCCAAGAGACCCAGTACTTC

clone size: .
V gene: TRBV12-3/TRBV12-4
J gene: TRBJ2-7
D gene: .
CDR3 protein: CASSIGGLADEQYF
CDR3 DNA: TGTGCCAGCTCGATCGGGGGCCTGGCGGACGAGCAGTACTTC

clone size: .
V gene: TRBV15
J gene: TRBJ2-7
D gene: .
CDR3 protein: CATSRDGPPYEQYF
CDR3 DNA: TGTGCCACCAGCAGAGATGGGCCCCCCTACGAGCAGTACTTC

clone size: few
V gene: TRBV12-3/TRBV12-4
J gene: TRBJ2-4
D gene: .
CDR3 protein: CASSLGGARDIQYF
CDR3 DNA: TGTGCCAGCAGTTTGGGCGGGGCCAGGGACATTCAGTACTTC

clone size: .
V gene: TRBV5-1
J gene: TRBJ2-7
D gene: .
CDR3 protein: CASSSTGNTGRRVYEQYF
CDR3 DNA: TGCGCCAGCAGTTCAACCGGCAATACAGGGAGGAGGGTCTACGAGCAGTACTTC

clone size: few
V gene: TRBV24-1
J gene: TRBJ2-1
D gene: .
CDR3 protein: CATSGGSDIGDEQFF
CDR3 DNA: TGTGCCACCAGTGGGGGGAGCGATATAGGTGATGAGCAGTTCTTC

clone size: .
V gene: TRBV7-3
J gene: TRBJ2-2
D gene: TRBD2
CDR3 protein: CASSFSAGGAMFF
CDR3 DNA: TGTGCCAGCAGTTTTAGTGCGGGAGGAGCGATGTTTTTT

clone size: once
V gene: TRBV12-3/TRBV12-4
J gene: TRBJ2-7
D gene: .
CDR3 protein: CASRRDSSSYEQYF
CDR3 DNA: TGTGCCAGCAGGCGGGACAGCTCGTCCTACGAGCAGTACTTC

clone size: .
V gene: TRBV5-1
J gene: TRBJ2-1
D gene: .
CDR3 protein: CASRDGDHEQFF
CDR3 DNA: TGCGCCAGCAGAGACGGGGATCATGAGCAGTTCTTC

clone size: .
V gene: TRBV27
J gene: TRBJ2-5
D gene: TRBD1
CDR3 protein: CASGRDRAQGTQYF
CDR3 DNA: TGTGCCAGCGGAAGGGACAGGGCGCAGGGGACCCAGTACTTC

clone size: .
V gene: TRBV12-3/TRBV12-4
J gene: TRBJ1-1
D gene: TRBD1
CDR3 protein: CASSWTGRKTEAFF
CDR3 DNA: TGTGCCAGCAGTTGGACAGGGAGAAAGACTGAAGCTTTCTTT

clone size: .
V gene: TRBV6-2/TRBV6-3
J gene: TRBJ1-6
D gene: .
CDR3 protein: CASSFGPGTWKSPLHF
CDR3 DNA: TGTGCCAGCAGTTTCGGCCCGGGAACCTGGAAGTCACCCCTCCACTTT

clone size: few
V gene: TRBV5-1
J gene: TRBJ2-1
D gene: .
CDR3 protein: CASSLAIGPVTYNEQFF
CDR3 DNA: TGCGCCAGCAGCTTGGCGATCGGACCGGTTACCTACAATGAGCAGTTCTTC

clone size: .
V gene: TRBV6-1
J gene: TRBJ2-7
D gene: TRBD1
CDR3 protein: CASRGQGANYEQYF
CDR3 DNA: TGTGCCAGCAGAGGACAGGGGGCGAATTACGAGCAGTACTTC

clone size: .
V gene: TRBV4-3
J gene: TRBJ1-1
D gene: TRBD1
CDR3 protein: CASSQPGQVERGAFF
CDR3 DNA: TGCGCCAGCAGCCAACCCGGACAGGTCGAACGGGGAGCTTTCTTT

clone size: .
V gene: TRBV7-9
J gene: TRBJ1-1
D gene: .
CDR3 protein: CASSLETGNLNTEAFF
CDR3 DNA: TGTGCCAGCAGCTTAGAAACGGGGAATCTGAACACTGAAGCTTTCTTT

clone size: few
V gene: TRBV7-9
J gene: TRBJ2-1
D gene: TRBD1
CDR3 protein: CASSPDRDPRLRNEQFF
CDR3 DNA: TGTGCCAGCAGCCCCGACAGGGACCCTCGACTACGCAATGAGCAGTTCTTC

clone size: .
V gene: TRBV24-1
J gene: TRBJ2-7
D gene: TRBD1
CDR3 protein: CATSDLNHRGQGGSEQYF
CDR3 DNA: TGTGCCACCAGTGATTTAAATCATCGGGGACAGGGGGGATCCGAGCAGTACTTC

clone size: once
V gene: TRBV12-3/TRBV12-4
J gene: TRBJ2-7
D gene: .
CDR3 protein: CASSRAYGSYEQYF
CDR3 DNA: TGTGCCAGCAGCCGGGCGTACGGAAGCTACGAGCAGTACTTC

clone size: .
V gene: TRBV7-9
J gene: TRBJ2-1
D gene: .
CDR3 protein: CASSLAGFSANEQFF
CDR3 DNA: TGTGCCAGCAGCTTAGCGGGGTTTAGCGCGAATGAGCAGTTCTTC

clone size: few
V gene: TRBV9
J gene: TRBJ2-1
D gene: TRBD2
CDR3 protein: CASSPQEPGLVGEQFF
CDR3 DNA: TGTGCCAGCAGCCCCCAAGAGCCGGGACTAGTCGGGGAGCAGTTCTTC

clone size: .
V gene: TRBV9
J gene: TRBJ2-3
D gene: .
CDR3 protein: CASSAHPQGKGTDTQYF
CDR3 DNA: TGTGCCAGCAGCGCACACCCACAGGGAAAGGGCACAGATACGCAGTATTTT

clone size: few
V gene: TRBV7-3
J gene: TRBJ2-7
D gene: TRBD1
CDR3 protein: CASSPTGGHEQYF
CDR3 DNA: TGTGCCAGCAGCCCAACAGGGGGGCACGAGCAGTACTTC

clone size: few
V gene: TRBV18
J gene: TRBJ2-7
D gene: TRBD2
CDR3 protein: CASSQGTSGSTPYEQYF
CDR3 DNA: TGTGCCAGCTCACAAGGGACTAGCGGGAGTACCCCCTACGAGCAGTACTTC

clone size: .
V gene: TRBV4-1
J gene: TRBJ1-1
D gene: .
CDR3 protein: CASSQIPTGSEAFF
CDR3 DNA: TGCGCCAGCAGCCAAATCCCAACAGGGAGTGAAGCTTTCTTT

clone size: .
V gene: TRBV30
J gene: TRBJ2-2
D gene: TRBD2
CDR3 protein: CAWSVLLSGRGAGELFF
CDR3 DNA: TGTGCCTGGAGTGTCCTTCTTAGCGGGAGAGGGGCCGGGGAGCTGTTTTTT

clone size: few
V gene: TRBV14
J gene: TRBJ1-1
D gene: .
CDR3 protein: CASSQGLGVGEAFF
CDR3 DNA: TGTGCCAGCAGCCAAGGCCTGGGGGTCGGGGAAGCTTTCTTT

clone size: once
V gene: TRBV24-1
J gene: TRBJ2-5
D gene: TRBD1
CDR3 protein: CATSLATGARETQYF
CDR3 DNA: TGTGCCACCAGTCTCGCAACAGGGGCGCGAGAGACCCAGTACTTC